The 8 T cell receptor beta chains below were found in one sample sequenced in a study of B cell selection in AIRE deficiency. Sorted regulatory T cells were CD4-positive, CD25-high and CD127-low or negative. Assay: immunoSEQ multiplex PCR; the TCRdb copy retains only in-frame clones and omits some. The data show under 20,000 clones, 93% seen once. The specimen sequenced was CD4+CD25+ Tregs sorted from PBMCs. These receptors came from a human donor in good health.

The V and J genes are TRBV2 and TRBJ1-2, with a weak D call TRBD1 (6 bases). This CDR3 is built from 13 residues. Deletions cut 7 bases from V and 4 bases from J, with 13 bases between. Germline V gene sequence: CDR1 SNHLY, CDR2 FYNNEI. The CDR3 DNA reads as TGTGCCAGCAAGGGGGAAGGAGCCTATGGCTACACCTTC. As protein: CASKGEGAYGYTF.

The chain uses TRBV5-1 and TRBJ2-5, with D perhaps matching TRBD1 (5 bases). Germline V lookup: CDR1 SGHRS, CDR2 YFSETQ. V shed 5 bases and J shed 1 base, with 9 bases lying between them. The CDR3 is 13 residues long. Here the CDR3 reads CASSVRGQETQYF. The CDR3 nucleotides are TGCGCCAGCAGTGTAAGGGGCCAAGAGACCCAGTACTTC.

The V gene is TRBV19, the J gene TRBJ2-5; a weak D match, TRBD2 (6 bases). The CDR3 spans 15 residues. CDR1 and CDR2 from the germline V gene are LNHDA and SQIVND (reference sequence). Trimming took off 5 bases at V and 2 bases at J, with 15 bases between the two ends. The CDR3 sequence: CASSPQSGGQETQYF. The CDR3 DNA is TGTGCCAGTAGTCCCCAGAGTGGGGGGCAAGAGACCCAGTACTTC.

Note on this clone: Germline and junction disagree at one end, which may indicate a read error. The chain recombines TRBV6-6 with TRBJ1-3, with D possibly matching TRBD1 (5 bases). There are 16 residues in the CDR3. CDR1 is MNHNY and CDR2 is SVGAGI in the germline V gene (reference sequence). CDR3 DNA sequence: TGTGCCAGCACTTACTCGGCAGGGCCCTCTGGAAACACCATATATTTT. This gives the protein CASTYSAGPSGNTIYF.

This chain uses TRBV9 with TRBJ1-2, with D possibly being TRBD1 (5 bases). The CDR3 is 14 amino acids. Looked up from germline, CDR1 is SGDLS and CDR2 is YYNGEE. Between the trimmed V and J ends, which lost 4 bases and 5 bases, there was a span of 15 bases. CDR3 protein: CASSSGTHLYGYTF. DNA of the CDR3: TGTGCCAGCAGCTCCGGGACGCATTTATATGGCTACACCTTC.

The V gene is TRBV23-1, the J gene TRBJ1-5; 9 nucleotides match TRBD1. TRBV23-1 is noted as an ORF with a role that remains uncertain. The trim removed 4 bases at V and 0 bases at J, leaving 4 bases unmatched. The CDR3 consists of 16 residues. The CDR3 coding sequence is TGCGCCAGCAGTCCCCCGGACAGGGGTAGCAATCAGCCCCAGCATTTT. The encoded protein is CASSPPDRGSNQPQHF.

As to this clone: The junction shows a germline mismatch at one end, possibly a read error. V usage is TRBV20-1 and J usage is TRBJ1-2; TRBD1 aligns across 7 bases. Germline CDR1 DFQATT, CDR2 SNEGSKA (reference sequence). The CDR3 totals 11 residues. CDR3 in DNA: TGCAGTGCTAGGGGACAGTGGGTCCCGAAATTC. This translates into CSARGQWVPKF.

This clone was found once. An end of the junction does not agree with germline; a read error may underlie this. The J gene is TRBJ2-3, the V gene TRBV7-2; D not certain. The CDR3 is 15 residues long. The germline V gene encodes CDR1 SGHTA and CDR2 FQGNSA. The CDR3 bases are TGTGCCGGCAGCTTGGACCTCTATAGCACAGATACGCAGTATTTT. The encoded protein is CAGSLDLYSTDTQYF.